This note documents a single T cell receptor beta chain sequence. No antigen is known for it. The germline V gene has CDR1 SGDLS and CDR2 YYNGEE. V was clipped by 2 bases and J by 4 bases; unmatched bases: 5. This CDR3 region has 15 residues. This record comes from a study of cytomegalovirus exposure and HLA in healthy donors. Some clones are missing from TCRdb's copy, which holds only in-frame ones; the method was immunoSEQ multiplex PCR. The repertoire has 150,000 or so clones, roughly 87% of them found once; the top ten carry roughly 9.3%. General study points: Researchers reported that a few CMV-associated chains were confirmed in vitro as CMV antigen-specific. Both high specificity and high sensitivity reportedly marked the classifier's diagnosis of cytomegalovirus status. In the 120 validation repertoires, a later analysis found that first-cohort TCR clusters tended to co-occur. The study recorded over 150 TCR beta chains that were cytomegalovirus-associated.

The chain has TRBV9 and TRBJ2-1, with 8 bases identical to TRBD2. The specimen sequenced was PBMCs. This sequence originates from a woman aged 18-29 years in good health and CMV-seropositive. CDR3 region: CASSVEAGDYNEQFF. The CDR3 DNA is TGTGCCAGCAGCGTTGAAGCGGGGGATTACAATGAGCAGTTCTTC.